This note documents a single TCR beta chain sequence. Its antigen is undetermined. Primers for the PCR totalled 60 Vbeta and 13 Jbeta. The data were produced by immunoSEQ multiplex PCR, yet TCRdb's version contains in-frame clones alone and is incomplete. The sample has fewer than 120,000 clones, 75% to 90% seen once. These data come from a study of cytomegalovirus exposure and HLA in healthy donors. Points from the study as a whole: As a later analysis showed, a missense DCLRE1C variant was linked to trimming of TCR beta V- and J-genes. The CMV antigen specificity of a few CMV-associated chains was confirmed through in vitro analysis. When presence/absence was analysed, sequencing depth was taken to be roughly uniform across donors. Reportedly, cytomegalovirus status was diagnosed with high sensitivity and specificity.

With 0 bases removed from V and 0 bases from J, the gap between germline ends came to 10 bases. The CDR3 is 16 residues long. CDR1 ENHRY and CDR2 SYGVKD come from the germline V gene. This clonotype was obtained from a man in his forties or fifties in good health and CMV-seronegative. The sample taken for sequencing was PBMCs. The chain couples TRBV10-3 to TRBJ2-3, with TRBD2 as a possible D gene (7 bases). The CDR3 protein is CAISESRGASTDTQYF. CDR3 nucleotides: TGTGCCATCAGTGAGTCTCGGGGGGCCAGCACAGATACGCAGTATTTT.